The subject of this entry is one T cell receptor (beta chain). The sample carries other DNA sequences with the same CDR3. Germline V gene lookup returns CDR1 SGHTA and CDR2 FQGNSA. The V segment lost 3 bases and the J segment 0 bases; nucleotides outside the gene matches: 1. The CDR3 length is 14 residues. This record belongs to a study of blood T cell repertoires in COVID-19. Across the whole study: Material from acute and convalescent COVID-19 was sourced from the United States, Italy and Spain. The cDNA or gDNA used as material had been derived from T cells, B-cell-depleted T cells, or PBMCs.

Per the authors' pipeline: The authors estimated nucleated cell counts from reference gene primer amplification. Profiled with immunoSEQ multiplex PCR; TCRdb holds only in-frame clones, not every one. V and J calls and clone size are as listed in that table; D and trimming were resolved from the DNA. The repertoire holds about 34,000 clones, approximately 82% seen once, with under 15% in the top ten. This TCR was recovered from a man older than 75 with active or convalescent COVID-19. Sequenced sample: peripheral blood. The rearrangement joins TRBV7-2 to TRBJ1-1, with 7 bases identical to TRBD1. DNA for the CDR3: TGTGCCAGCAGCTTTCAGGGGGTGAACACTGAAGCTTTCTTT. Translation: CASSFQGVNTEAFF.